This T cell receptor (beta chain) was profiled in a study of T cells after posttransplantation cyclophosphamide. Assay used: immunoSEQ multiplex PCR; TCRdb lists only in-frame clones, some missing. The table lists approximately 50,000 clones, 85% to 95% of them singletons. Source material: PBMCs. The TCR sequence derives from a woman under 40 in good health and a related stem cell transplant donor.

CDR3 loop: CASSFTGLGYTF. The CDR3 DNA is TGTGCCAGCAGCTTCACAGGTTTGGGCTACACCTTC. The chain uses TRBV7-9 and TRBJ1-2, with D maybe TRBD1 (5 bases). V dropped 3 bases and J dropped 8 bases, with 10 bases sitting between them. The CDR3 runs to 12 residues. Germline CDR1 reads SEHNR; CDR2 reads FQNEAQ (reference sequence). Variable domain in full (rest from reference TRBV7-9 and TRBJ1-2): DTGVSQNPRHKITKRGQNVTFRCDPISEHNRLYWYRQTLGQGPEFLTYFQNEAQLEKSRLLSDRFSAERPKGSFSTLEIQRTEQGDSAMYLCASSFTGLGYTFGSGTRLTVV.